The 11 T cell receptor beta chains below come from one sample, sequenced in a study of regulatory T cells in long-lasting Graves disease (dated by TCRdb to the early 2020s). Library preparation used multiplex PCR. Sequenced on an Illumina HiSeq 4000. TCR beta libraries were built with iRepertoire HTBI primers and Arm-PCR amplification of CDR3 regions. The public reads were run again by TCRdb, first through fastp at Q25 and then through MiXCR, and only productive beta chains were kept. Entries are consolidated by CDR3 protein sequence, retaining the most common genes and DNA. The sample table holds some 200,000 distinct CDR3 sequences, of which approximately 18% were seen once. About 12% of the sample comes from the top ten. This specimen's time point label, per the study, means: newly diagnosed GD, antithyroid drugs for less than 3 months. For both TCR sequencing and RNA sequencing, RNA was extracted from PBMCs using TRIzol.

These data also formed part of another study, on T cells in Graves' hyperthyroidism and ophthalmopathy.

This sample comprised peripheral blood mononuclear cells (PBMCs), obtained at new diagnosis, from a patient treated with antithyroid drugs. All receptors derive from a woman younger than 45 with Graves disease. Donor details come from another sample of the same person, matched by shared clones.

This clonotype has only a few counts. This chain uses TRBV20-1 with TRBJ2-1; D might be TRBD2 (5 bases). V was pared by 0 bases and J by 5 bases, with 20 bases between. The germline V gene has CDR1 DFQATT and CDR2 SNEGSKA (reference sequence). The CDR3 is 17 residues long. CDR3 DNA sequence: TGCAGTGCTAGAGATCGGGATTCGGGCTTGGGGAACAATGAGCAGTTCTTC. Residues: CSARDRDSGLGNNEQFF.

This clonotype occurred many times. The CDR3 bases are TGTGCCAGCAGTTACATAGCGGGGGGGCAAGAGCAGTACTTC. Translating gives CASSYIAGGQEQYF. This chain connects TRBV6-9 to TRBJ2-7, with 11 bases matching TRBD2. Germline trimming cut 3 bases from V and 7 bases from J; bases unmatched to any gene: 5. The germline gives CDR1 MNHGY, CDR2 SVAAGI. This CDR3 has 14 residues.

The rearrangement uses TRBV18 and TRBJ1-6; possibly TRBD1 for D (5 bases). Per the germline V gene, CDR1 is KGHSH and CDR2 is LQKENI. V was cut by 4 bases and J by 7 bases, with 8 bases left in between. This CDR3 is 13 amino acids long. The CDR3: CASSRGNNSPLHF. CDR3 nucleotide sequence: TGTGCCAGCTCACGGGGGAACAATTCACCCCTCCACTTT.

This clonotype was recorded at least ten times. The chain carries TRBV6-1 and TRBJ1-1; possible D gene TRBD1, 6 bases. The CDR3 runs to 13 residues. Germline CDR1 MNHNS, CDR2 SASEGT. V was clipped by 2 bases and J by 3 bases, with 7 bases between them. Here the CDR3 DNA reads TGTGCCAGCAGTGAACAGGGGCACACTGAAGCTTTCTTT. It codes for CASSEQGHTEAFF.

This chain joins TRBV3-1 and TRBJ2-3; 9 nucleotides agree with TRBD1. Germline V lookup: CDR1 LGHDT, CDR2 YNNKEL (reference sequence). The length of the CDR3 is 17 residues. V lost 0 bases to trimming and J lost 4 bases; unmatched junction nucleotides: 8. CDR3 loop: CASSQDPGTGWADTQYF. Here the CDR3 DNA reads TGTGCCAGCAGCCAAGACCCCGGGACAGGGTGGGCAGATACGCAGTATTTT.

This clonotype was recorded a few times. This chain links TRBV20-1 with TRBJ2-5; 7 nucleotides match TRBD1. The V gene end was trimmed by 3 bases and the J gene end by 6 bases; junction bases not matched to a gene: 10. This CDR3 is 14 amino acids long. Germline values: CDR1 DFQATT, CDR2 SNEGSKA (reference sequence). This CDR3 is CSARWPTGSKTQYF. CDR3 coding DNA: TGCAGTGCTAGGTGGCCGACAGGGTCTAAGACCCAGTACTTC.

Many counts were recorded for this clonotype. The chain combines TRBV6-5 with TRBJ2-2; possibly TRBD2 for D (5 bases). Looked up from germline, CDR1 is MNHEY and CDR2 is SVGAGI. This CDR3 contains 16 residues. V lost 0 bases, J lost 4 bases, and 12 bases lay in between. CDR3 sequence (DNA): TGTGCCAGCAGTTACTCGAATCCGGGGTTCACCGGGGAGCTGTTTTTT. Its translation is CASSYSNPGFTGELFF.

There are many counts of this clonotype. The chain joins TRBV29-1 to TRBJ2-3; D uncertain. This CDR3 contains 13 residues. With 7 bases removed from V and 2 bases from J, the gap between germline ends came to 13 bases. Germline values: CDR1 SQVTM, CDR2 ANQGSEA. Here the CDR3 reads CSAEDRLTDTQYF. The CDR3, as DNA: TGCAGCGCCGAGGACCGACTCACAGATACGCAGTATTTT.

This clonotype was found a few times. This chain uses TRBV7-9 with TRBJ2-1; the D gene could be TRBD1 or TRBD2 (6 bases each). The CDR3 is 17 residues long. Per the germline V gene, CDR1 is SEHNR and CDR2 is FQNEAQ (reference sequence). Trimming shortened V by 5 bases and J by 3 bases, and 20 bases separated the two germline ends. The CDR3 is CASSATGGSAYYNEQFF. The CDR3 region has the DNA TGTGCCAGCAGCGCGACAGGAGGGTCCGCCTACTACAATGAGCAGTTCTTC.

The sample holds one count of this clonotype. The chain combines TRBV7-2 with TRBJ2-3; TRBD2 aligns across 11 bases. Germline lookup yields CDR1 SGHTA and CDR2 FQGNSA. V shed 4 bases, J shed 2 bases, and the junction held 2 bases outside the gene matches. This CDR3 comprises 15 residues. In DNA form, the CDR3 reads TGTGCCAGCAGCTCGGGACTAGCGGTCACAGATACGCAGTATTTT. Translated, it gives CASSSGLAVTDTQYF.

This clonotype was seen only a few times. The chain links TRBV27 to TRBJ2-2; D unclear. V lost 2 bases, J lost 6 bases, and 7 bases lay in between. This CDR3 contains 13 residues. Per the germline V gene, CDR1 is MNHEY and CDR2 is SMNVEV (reference sequence). CDR3 bases: TGTGCCAGCAGTTTAAACCCCCCCGGGGAGCTGTTTTTT. Translated: CASSLNPPGELFF.